These 25 T cell receptor beta chains were sequenced from one sample in a study of blood T cell repertoires in COVID-19. The table came from immunoSEQ multiplex PCR; TCRdb's copy has only in-frame clones and leaves some out. The table lists some 90,000 clones, around 86% of them singletons. The sample taken for sequencing was peripheral blood. The receptors were gathered from a human donor in a cohort sampled during active COVID-19.

The V call is TRBV7-9, the J call TRBJ1-4, with D possibly being TRBD1 (6 bases). Trimming removed 5 bases at V and 6 bases at J, with 16 bases between. This CDR3 region has 15 residues. Germline V CDR1 and CDR2: SEHNR, FQNEAQ (reference sequence). The CDR3 bases are TGTGCCAGCAGCCCCCCCGGGCAGGGGTATGAAAAACTGTTTTTT. Its protein is CASSPPGQGYEKLFF.

V usage is TRBV27 and J usage is TRBJ2-6; D not resolved. Germline V CDR1 and CDR2: MNHEY, SMNVEV (reference sequence). The CDR3 extends over 14 amino acids. The germline V and J ends were trimmed by 5 bases and 0 bases, with 5 bases remaining between them. CDR3 residues: CASSPRSGANVLTF. The CDR3 nucleotides are TGTGCCAGCAGTCCTCGCTCTGGGGCCAACGTCCTGACTTTC.

V usage is TRBV7-2 and J usage is TRBJ1-6; 7 nucleotides match TRBD1. J gave up 9 bases and V 7 bases, and 6 bases lay outside the gene matches. Germline CDR1 is SGHTA and CDR2 is FQGNSA. This CDR3 spans 13 amino acids. The CDR3 sequence: CASTDRVGSPLHF. CDR3 nucleotides: TGTGCCAGCACCGACAGGGTCGGTTCACCCCTCCACTTT.

J is TRBJ1-2 and V is TRBV19, with 9 bases matching TRBD1. The CDR3 has 16 residues. From germline, CDR1 is LNHDA and CDR2 SQIVND (reference sequence). V shed 3 bases and J 3 bases; nucleotides not matched to a gene: 8. The CDR3 sequence: CASSIGDRVVDYGYTF. CDR3 nucleotide sequence: TGTGCCAGTAGTATCGGGGACAGGGTGGTGGACTATGGCTACACCTTC.

The gene calls are TRBV7-8 and TRBJ1-5, with D unresolved. The ends were cut back, 1 base at V and 1 base at J, with 11 bases in the middle. CDR1 SGHVS and CDR2 FQNEAQ come from the germline V gene. This CDR3 spans 16 amino acids. CDR3 sequence (DNA): TGTGCCAGCAGCTTAGAAGCGGGCGCCAGCAATCAGCCCCAGCATTTT. It yields the protein CASSLEAGASNQPQHF.

This clone was counted between two and nine times. V is TRBV12-3 or TRBV12-4 and J is TRBJ1-1; D is perhaps TRBD1 (5 bases). Trimming removed 6 bases from V and 8 bases from J, with 16 bases in between. The CDR3 totals 13 residues. CDR3 nucleotide sequence: TGTGCCAGCAGCCGGGGGGGGTGGACAGAAGCTTTCTTT. It encodes CASSRGGWTEAFF.

This rearrangement joins TRBV29-1 to TRBJ2-3; 16 bases line up with TRBD2. The CDR3 contains 18 residues. Unmatched junction bases numbered 9, after V lost 3 bases and J lost 3 bases. The V gene's germline CDR1 is SQVTM and CDR2 ANQGSEA. The CDR3 nucleotides read TGCAGCGTTGAGGGAGGGACTAGCGGGGGGGAATGGACAGATACGCAGTATTTT. Its protein is CSVEGGTSGGEWTDTQYF.

The chain is built from TRBV14 and TRBJ2-3, with 7 nucleotides matching TRBD1. V lost 0 bases to trimming and J lost 4 bases; unmatched junction nucleotides: 7. This CDR3 spans 16 amino acids. Per germline, CDR1 SGHDN and CDR2 FVKESK. The CDR3 loop is CASSQDMRGPSDTQYF. The CDR3 nucleotides are TGTGCCAGCAGCCAAGATATGAGGGGGCCTTCAGATACGCAGTATTTT.

The V gene is TRBV18, the J gene TRBJ1-5; D ambiguous. CDR3 length equals 12 residues. Trimming took 6 bases from V and 2 from J, leaving 5 bases between them. Germline values: CDR1 KGHSH, CDR2 LQKENI. The CDR3 nucleotides are TGTGCCAGCTCCGGGGGCAATCAGCCCCAGCATTTT. Its translation is CASSGGNQPQHF.

This chain connects TRBV28 to TRBJ1-4; the D is unclear. CDR3 size: 12 residues. Germline lookup yields CDR1 MDHEN and CDR2 SYDVKM. Trimming removed 8 bases at V and 8 bases at J, with 12 bases between. This CDR3 reads CASRSPAEKLFF. The DNA of the CDR3 is TGTGCCAGCCGGTCACCTGCAGAAAAACTGTTTTTT.

J is TRBJ1-1 and V is TRBV6-4; D call uncertain. Per germline, CDR1 MRHNA and CDR2 SNTAGT. With 4 bases removed from V and 0 bases from J, the gap between germline ends came to 6 bases. CDR3 size: 13 residues. This chain's CDR3 is CASSALLNTEAFF. The CDR3 DNA follows: TGTGCCAGCAGTGCTCTCCTGAACACTGAAGCTTTCTTT.

A single count supports this clone. The J gene is TRBJ1-2, the V gene TRBV5-4; D remains ambiguous. CDR3 length: 14 residues. Germline V lookup: CDR1 SGHNT, CDR2 YYREEE (reference sequence). The V and J ends lost 0 bases and 8 bases respectively, with 14 bases between them. CDR3 sequence: CASSLGLPEVGYTF. The CDR3 DNA sequence: TGTGCCAGCAGCTTGGGACTCCCCGAGGTCGGCTACACCTTC.

The rearrangement uses TRBV5-6 and TRBJ1-1; no definite D call. Germline V gene data show CDR1 as SGHDT and CDR2 as YYEEEE. V was pared by 8 bases and J by 4 bases, with 24 bases between. CDR3 length: 16 residues. CDR3 nucleotides: TGTGCCAGTTCGGGAGATCAGCCTACCGGAGGCACTGAAGCTTTCTTT. Protein sequence: CASSGDQPTGGTEAFF.

The chain links TRBV4-1 to TRBJ2-1; 10 bases are a match to TRBD1. This CDR3 region has 15 residues. Germline lookup yields CDR1 MGHRA and CDR2 YSYEKL. V was clipped by 4 bases and J by 7 bases; unmatched bases: 7. CDR3 in DNA: TGCGCCAGCAGCCCCGGGACAGGGGTCTGGAATGAGCAGTTCTTC. Translated, it gives CASSPGTGVWNEQFF.

J is TRBJ2-2 and V is TRBV24-1, with D perhaps matching TRBD2 (5 bases). The CDR3 is 15 amino acids. V gave up 1 base and J gave up 8 bases, with 13 bases separating them. Germline V gives CDR1 KGHDR, CDR2 SFDVKD. Here the CDR3 reads CATSDFSSSTGELFF. Written as DNA, the CDR3 is TGTGCCACCAGTGATTTTTCTAGCTCAACGGGGGAGCTGTTTTTT.

The genes are TRBV5-1 and TRBJ1-3; unclear D gene. Trimming removed 2 bases at V and 0 bases at J, with 15 bases between. The CDR3 covers 17 residues. Per germline, CDR1 SGHRS and CDR2 YFSETQ. In DNA form, the CDR3 reads TGCGCCAGCAGCTTACGGGGAGGGTCGGACTCTGGAAACACCATATATTTT. Translated, it gives CASSLRGGSDSGNTIYF.

The chain uses TRBV5-1 and TRBJ1-1; D call uncertain. Per the germline V gene, CDR1 is SGHRS and CDR2 is YFSETQ. V was cut by 0 bases and J by 1 base, with 4 bases left in between. The CDR3 is 13 amino acids. The CDR3: CASSLGGNTEAFF. In nucleotides, the CDR3 is TGCGCCAGCAGCTTGGGAGGGAACACTGAAGCTTTCTTT.

The V gene is TRBV24-1, the J gene TRBJ1-2; TRBD1 is a possible D gene (5 bases). Germline CDR1 is KGHDR and CDR2 is SFDVKD. V lost 5 bases, J lost 7 bases, and 13 bases lay in between. The CDR3 extends over 13 amino acids. CDR3 in amino acids: CATSGRGMGGYTF. The CDR3 DNA reads TGTGCCACCAGTGGAAGGGGTATGGGTGGCTACACCTTC.

This clone was seen just once. The V gene is TRBV30, the J gene TRBJ2-1, with TRBD2 matching 14 bases. CDR3 length equals 13 residues. Germline V gene lookup returns CDR1 GTSNPN and CDR2 SVGIG (reference sequence). Trimming cost V 5 bases and J 8 bases; bases outside gene matches: 2. The CDR3 loop reads CAWGLAGGYEQFF. DNA of the CDR3: TGTGCCTGGGGACTAGCGGGAGGTTATGAGCAGTTCTTC.

The CDR3 is CASSYGGWNEQFF. The CDR3 DNA sequence: TGTGCCAGCAGCTACGGCGGGTGGAATGAGCAGTTCTTC. This chain connects TRBV5-4 to TRBJ2-1, with D tentatively TRBD2 (5 bases). The CDR3 is made up of 13 amino acids. CDR1 and CDR2 (germline): SGHNT, YYREEE (reference sequence). Trimming shortened V by 3 bases and J by 7 bases, and 11 bases separated the two germline ends. Full variable domain (outside the CDR3, taken from reference TRBV5-4 and TRBJ2-1): ETGVTQSPTHLIKTRGQQVTLRCSSQSGHNTVSWYQQALGQGPQFIFQYYREEENGRGNFPPRFSGLQFPNYSSELNVNALELDDSALYLCASSYGGWNEQFFGPGTRLTVL.

V usage is TRBV11-2 and J usage is TRBJ2-1; 10 nucleotides line up with TRBD2. Germline assignment: CDR1 SGHAT and CDR2 FQNNGV. With 1 base clipped from V and 7 bases from J, the junction kept 4 bases outside the gene matches. CDR3 size: 15 residues. The CDR3 loop is CASSLVAGGGNEQFF. The CDR3 DNA reads as TGTGCCAGCAGCTTAGTAGCGGGAGGAGGGAATGAGCAGTTCTTC.

This clone occurred a few times. This chain connects TRBV7-9 to TRBJ1-2; 9 positions agree with TRBD1. This CDR3 comprises 18 residues. The germline gives CDR1 SEHNR, CDR2 FQNEAQ (reference sequence). V lost 4 bases to trimming and J lost 0 bases; unmatched junction nucleotides: 12. CDR3: CASSSAGTGKKANYGYTF. The CDR3 DNA is TGTGCCAGCAGCTCCGCTGGGACAGGGAAGAAGGCTAACTATGGCTACACCTTC.

The chain employs TRBV10-2 and TRBJ2-7; 9 nucleotides line up with TRBD1. CDR3 size: 16 residues. V shed 1 base and J 5 bases; nucleotides not matched to a gene: 9. Germline loops: CDR1 WSHSY, CDR2 SAAADI. The CDR3 DNA reads as TGCGCCAGCAGTGAGTTTACAGGGGGCGGGGACAACGAGCAGTACTTC. Translating it yields CASSEFTGGGDNEQYF.

This clone is a singleton in its sample. The chain couples TRBV19 to TRBJ2-7, with 7 positions matching TRBD1. The CDR3 is 14 amino acids. The V and J ends lost 3 bases and 3 bases, in that order; junction bases with no gene match: 5. Germline V gene lookup returns CDR1 LNHDA and CDR2 SQIVND (reference sequence). CDR3 sequence reads: CASSMVQGDYEQYF. The CDR3 DNA follows: TGTGCCAGTAGTATGGTCCAGGGGGACTACGAGCAGTACTTC.

This chain joins TRBV29-1 and TRBJ2-5, with D maybe TRBD2 (5 bases). The V end was cut by 2 bases, the J end by 4 bases, with 17 bases between. CDR3 length: 15 residues. Germline lookup yields CDR1 SQVTM and CDR2 ANQGSEA. CDR3 in amino acids: CSVEHQAVEGETQYF. In DNA form, the CDR3 reads TGCAGCGTTGAACACCAAGCGGTAGAGGGAGAGACCCAGTACTTC.